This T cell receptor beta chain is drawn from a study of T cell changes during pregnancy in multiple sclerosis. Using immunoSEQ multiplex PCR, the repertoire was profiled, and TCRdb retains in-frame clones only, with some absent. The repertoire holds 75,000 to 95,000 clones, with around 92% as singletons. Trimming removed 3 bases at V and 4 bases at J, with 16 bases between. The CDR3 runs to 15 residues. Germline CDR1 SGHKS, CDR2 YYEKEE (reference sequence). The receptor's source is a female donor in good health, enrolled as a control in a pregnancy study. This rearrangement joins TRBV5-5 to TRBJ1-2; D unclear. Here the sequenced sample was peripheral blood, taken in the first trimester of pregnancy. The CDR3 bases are TGTGCCAGCAGCTCGGACTTAGACCTTACCTATGGCTACACCTTC. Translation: CASSSDLDLTYGYTF.